This T cell receptor (beta chain) was obtained from a study of blood T cells in healthy people across ages. A note on this clonotype: Its antigen is undetermined.

Primed by a sample-barcoded 5' primer and a J-beta primer mix, a second PCR proceeded for roughly 7 to 11 cycles. TCRdb re-called the 5' RACE reads with MiXCR, one entry per CDR3 protein. This sample has 550,000 to 750,000 distinct CDR3 sequences, with roughly 21% found just once. Deletions cut 8 bases from V and 3 bases from J, with 11 bases between. This CDR3 spans 13 amino acids. CDR1 is SGHTA and CDR2 is FQGNSA in the germline V gene. Study outcomes and limitations: Among T cells, TCR beta diversity per million cells dropped roughly linearly as age rose.

The sequence was obtained from a man between 65 and 85 years old in good health. The chain links TRBV7-2 to TRBJ1-5, with D perhaps TRBD1 (5 bases). Sequenced material: blood. The DNA of the CDR3 is TGTGCCAGCGGACGACAGATCAATCAGCCCCAGCATTTT. It encodes CASGRQINQPQHF.